This T cell receptor (beta chain) was captured in a study of human T cells and chemical hapten exposure. About the study: Patients additionally received therapeutic doses of diphenylcyclopropenone on the scalp once a week, and this continued throughout the approximately 24-week study. Mostly female, the patients presented with alopecia areata, totalis or universalis.

General study results and limits: Counts of expanded TCRs at PT1 were positively correlated with patch test score.

Comment on this clonotype: Its antigen is still unknown.

TCRdb re-called the RACE reads with MiXCR, one entry per CDR3 protein. The table shows about 100,000 distinct CDR3 sequences, with about 11% occurring only once. The V end lost 7 bases, the J end lost 1 base, and 20 bases lay between the germline ends. The germline V gene encodes CDR1 SQVTM and CDR2 ANQGSEA. The CDR3 length is 17 residues. Regarding time point: patch test 1, 2 weeks after DPC sensitization. The treatment: therapeutic diphenylcyclopropenone sensitization with weekly scalp DPC. Patch tests were applied only after blood draws. The receptor comes from a man aged 35-49 years with alopecia areata. Some clones in this sample may be carry-over from other donors' samples. Sequencing used whole blood, obtained in connection with sensitization to the hapten diphenylcyclopropenone (DPC). This sequence joins TRBV29-1 and TRBJ2-6, with unresolved D. The CDR3: CSARGQVGSSGANVLTF. The CDR3 nucleotides read TGCAGCGCCCGTGGGCAGGTAGGATCTTCTGGGGCCAACGTCCTGACTTTC.